This entry describes one T cell receptor (beta chain). As yet, its antigen is unknown. TCRdb redid the calling of the 5' RACE reads with MiXCR, one entry per CDR3 protein. The sample contains 350,000 or so distinct CDR3 sequences, about 21% of which appear only once. This entry is derived from a study of T-cell memory formation after mild COVID-19. Overall study findings and caveats: Second-wave clones reaching peak frequency on day 37 lacked confirmed SARS-CoV-2 specificity.

Germline V CDR1 and CDR2: SQVTM, ANQGSEA. This CDR3 is built from 12 residues. Trimming at V came to 6 bases and at J to 5 bases, leaving 3 bases not matched to a gene. The receptor's source is an adult woman who had mild COVID-19 (a few samples of this study predate the infection). Cell type and time point are not known. Sequenced material: PBMCs or a T cell subset sorted from them (not recorded which). The chain combines TRBV29-1 with TRBJ1-4; 7 bases line up with TRBD1. This chain's CDR3 is CSVRDRNEKLFF. DNA of the CDR3: TGCAGCGTACGGGACAGAAATGAAAAACTGTTTTTT.